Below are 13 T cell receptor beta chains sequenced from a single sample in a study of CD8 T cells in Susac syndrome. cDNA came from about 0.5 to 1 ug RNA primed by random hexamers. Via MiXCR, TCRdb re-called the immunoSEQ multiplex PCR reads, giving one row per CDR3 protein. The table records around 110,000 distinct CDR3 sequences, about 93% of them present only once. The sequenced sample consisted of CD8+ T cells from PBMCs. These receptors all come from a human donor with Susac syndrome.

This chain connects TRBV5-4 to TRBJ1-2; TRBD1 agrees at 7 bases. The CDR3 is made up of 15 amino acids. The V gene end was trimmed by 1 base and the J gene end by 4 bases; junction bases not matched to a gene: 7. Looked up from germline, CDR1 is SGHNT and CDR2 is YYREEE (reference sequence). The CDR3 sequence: CASSLRDRSTYGYTF. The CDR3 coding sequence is TGTGCCAGCAGCTTGAGGGACAGATCTACCTATGGCTACACCTTC. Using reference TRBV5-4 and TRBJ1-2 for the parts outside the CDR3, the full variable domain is ETGVTQSPTHLIKTRGQQVTLRCSSQSGHNTVSWYQQALGQGPQFIFQYYREEENGRGNFPPRFSGLQFPNYSSELNVNALELDDSALYLCASSLRDRSTYGYTFGSGTRLTVV.

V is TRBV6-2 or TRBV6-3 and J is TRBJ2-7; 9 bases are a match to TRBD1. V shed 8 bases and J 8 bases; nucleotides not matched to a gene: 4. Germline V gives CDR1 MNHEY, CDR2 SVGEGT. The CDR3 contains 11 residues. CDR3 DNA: TGTGCCAGCCGGGACAGGGAGCAGCAGTACTTC. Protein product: CASRDREQQYF.

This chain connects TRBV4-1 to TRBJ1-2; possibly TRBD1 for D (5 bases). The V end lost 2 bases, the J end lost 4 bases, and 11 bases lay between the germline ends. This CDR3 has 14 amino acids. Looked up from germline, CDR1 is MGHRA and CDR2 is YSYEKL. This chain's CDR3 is CASSQPGTLYGYTF. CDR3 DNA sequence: TGCGCCAGCAGCCAACCGGGGACCCTCTATGGCTACACCTTC.

The CDR3 DNA sequence: TGTGCCAGCAGCTTAGTTGGGACCGTCTATGGCTACACCTTC. As protein: CASSLVGTVYGYTF. The V call is TRBV7-8, the J call TRBJ1-2, with a weak D call TRBD1 (5 bases). CDR3 length equals 14 residues. V dropped 1 base and J dropped 4 bases, with 10 bases sitting between them. Germline lookup yields CDR1 SGHVS and CDR2 FQNEAQ.

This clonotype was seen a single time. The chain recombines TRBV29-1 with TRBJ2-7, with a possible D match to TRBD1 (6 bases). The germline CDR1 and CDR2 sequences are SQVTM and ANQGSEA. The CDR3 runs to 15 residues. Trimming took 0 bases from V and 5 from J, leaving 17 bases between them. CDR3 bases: TGCAGCGTTGAAGATGGGCCAGGGGATTTGGACGAGCAGTACTTC. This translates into CSVEDGPGDLDEQYF.

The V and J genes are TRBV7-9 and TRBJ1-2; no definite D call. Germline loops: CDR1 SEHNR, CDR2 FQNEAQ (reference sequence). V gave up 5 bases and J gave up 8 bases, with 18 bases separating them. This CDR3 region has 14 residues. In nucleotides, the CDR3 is TGTGCCAGCAGCCCGGAAGGGAGTAACGGCGGCTACACCTTC. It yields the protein CASSPEGSNGGYTF. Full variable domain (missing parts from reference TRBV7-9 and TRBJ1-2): DTGVSQNPRHKITKRGQNVTFRCDPISEHNRLYWYRQTLGQGPEFLTYFQNEAQLEKSRLLSDRFSAERPKGSFSTLEIQRTEQGDSAMYLCASSPEGSNGGYTFGSGTRLTVV.

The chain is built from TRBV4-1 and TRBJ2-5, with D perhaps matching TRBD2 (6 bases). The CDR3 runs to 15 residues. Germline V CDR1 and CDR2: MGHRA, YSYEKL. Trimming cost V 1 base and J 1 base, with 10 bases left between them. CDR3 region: CASSQARGTQETQYF. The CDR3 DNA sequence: TGCGCCAGCAGCCAAGCCCGGGGGACCCAAGAGACCCAGTACTTC.

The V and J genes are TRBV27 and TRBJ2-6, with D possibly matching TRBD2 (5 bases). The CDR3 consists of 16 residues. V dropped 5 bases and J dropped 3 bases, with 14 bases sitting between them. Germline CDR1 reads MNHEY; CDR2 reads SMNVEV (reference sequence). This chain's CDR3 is CASSLLPAGGANVLTF. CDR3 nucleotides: TGTGCCAGCAGTCTACTACCGGCGGGTGGGGCCAACGTCCTGACTTTC.

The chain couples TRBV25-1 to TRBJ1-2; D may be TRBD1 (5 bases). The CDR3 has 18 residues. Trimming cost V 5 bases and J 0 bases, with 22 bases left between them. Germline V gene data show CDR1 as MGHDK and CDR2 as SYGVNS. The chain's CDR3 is CASSKHPGPLATNYGYTF. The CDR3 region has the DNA TGTGCCAGCAGTAAACATCCGGGACCCCTGGCCACTAACTATGGCTACACCTTC.

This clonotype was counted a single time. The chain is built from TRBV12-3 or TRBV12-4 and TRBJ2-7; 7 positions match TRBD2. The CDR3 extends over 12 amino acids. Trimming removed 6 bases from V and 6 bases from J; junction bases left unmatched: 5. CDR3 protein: CASRTSWVEQYF. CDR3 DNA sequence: TGTGCCAGCAGGACTAGCTGGGTCGAGCAGTACTTC.

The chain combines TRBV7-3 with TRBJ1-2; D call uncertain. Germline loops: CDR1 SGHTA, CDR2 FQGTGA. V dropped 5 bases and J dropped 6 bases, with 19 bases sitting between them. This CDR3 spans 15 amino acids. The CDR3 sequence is CASSPTARPVDGYTF. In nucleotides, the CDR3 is TGTGCCAGCAGCCCGACCGCTAGACCCGTGGATGGCTACACCTTC. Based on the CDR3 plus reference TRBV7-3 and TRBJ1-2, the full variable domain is GAGVSQTPSNKVTEKGKYVELRCDPISGHTALYWYRQSLGQGPEFLIYFQGTGAADDSGLPNDRFFAVRPEGSVSTLKIQRTERGDSAVYLCASSPTARPVDGYTFGSGTRLTVV.

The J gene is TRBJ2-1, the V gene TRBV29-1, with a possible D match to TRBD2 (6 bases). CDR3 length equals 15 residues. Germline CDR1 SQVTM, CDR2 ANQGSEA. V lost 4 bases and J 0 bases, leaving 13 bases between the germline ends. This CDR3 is CSVGRDLSSYNEQFF. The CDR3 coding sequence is TGCAGCGTTGGCCGGGACTTAAGCTCCTACAATGAGCAGTTCTTC.

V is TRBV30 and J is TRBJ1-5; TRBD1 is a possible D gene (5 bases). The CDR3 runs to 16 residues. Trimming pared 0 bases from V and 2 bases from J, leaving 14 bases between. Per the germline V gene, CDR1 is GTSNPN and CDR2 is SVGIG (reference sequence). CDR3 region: CAWSVQVERGNQPQHF. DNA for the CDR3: TGTGCCTGGAGTGTACAGGTGGAGAGGGGCAATCAGCCCCAGCATTTT.